Below are 12 T cell receptor beta chains sequenced from a single sample in a study of blood T cell repertoires in COVID-19. Sequencing was performed with immunoSEQ multiplex PCR; in TCRdb, only in-frame clones are kept and a portion is missing. The repertoire has roughly 330,000 clones, approximately 89% of them found once; the top ten carry about 5%. The sequencing input was PBMCs or T cells enriched from blood (not recorded which). These receptors were obtained from a woman in her twenties or thirties who had recovered from COVID-19.

The chain couples TRBV9 to TRBJ1-4; 9 nucleotides line up with TRBD1. CDR3 length equals 16 residues. V lost 5 bases and J lost 8; bases outside the gene matches: 13. The V gene's germline CDR1 is SGDLS and CDR2 YYNGEE. This CDR3 reads CASSATPGQGGEKLFF. The DNA for the CDR3 is TGTGCCAGCAGTGCAACCCCGGGACAGGGTGGGGAAAAACTGTTTTTT.

The chain is built from TRBV7-7 and TRBJ2-3; tentatively, D is TRBD2 (6 bases). Trimming removed 5 bases from V and 2 bases from J, with 14 bases in between. In germline, CDR1 is SSHAT, CDR2 FNYEAQ (reference sequence). This CDR3 is 15 amino acids long. CDR3: CASSRIGGPTDTQYF. The DNA for the CDR3 is TGTGCCAGCAGCCGGATCGGGGGACCCACAGATACGCAGTATTTT. Drawing the rest from reference TRBV7-7 and TRBJ2-3, the complete variable domain is GAGVSQSPRYKVTKRGQDVTLRCDPISSHATLYWYQQALGQGPEFLTYFNYEAQPDKSGLPSDRFSAERPEGSISTLTIQRTEQRDSAMYRCASSRIGGPTDTQYFGPGTRLTVL.

The chain has TRBV6-5 and TRBJ2-3; 9 bases align to TRBD2. The CDR3 runs 15 residues. Germline lookup yields CDR1 MNHEY and CDR2 SVGAGI. Germline trimming cut 6 bases from V and 1 base from J; bases unmatched to any gene: 5. The CDR3 coding sequence is TGTGCCAGCAGGATTAGGACTAGCGGCACAGATACGCAGTATTTT. Its protein product is CASRIRTSGTDTQYF.

The chain links TRBV2 to TRBJ1-2; 7 bases map to TRBD1. Germline V gives CDR1 SNHLY, CDR2 FYNNEI. With 4 bases clipped from V and 7 bases from J, the junction kept 12 bases outside the gene matches. This CDR3 spans 15 amino acids. CDR3 protein: CASSAPTGYAGGYTF. The CDR3 region has the DNA TGTGCCAGCAGTGCCCCGACAGGGTACGCAGGTGGCTACACCTTC.

The gene calls are TRBV5-5 and TRBJ2-5; unclear D gene. Germline CDR1 is SGHKS and CDR2 is YYEKEE (reference sequence). Between the trimmed V and J ends, which lost 4 bases and 4 bases, there was a span of 14 bases. The CDR3 contains 14 residues. DNA for the CDR3: TGTGCCAGCAGCCCCATATCGACTCCAGAGACCCAGTACTTC. It codes for CASSPISTPETQYF.

J is TRBJ1-5 and V is TRBV5-5, with a weak D call TRBD1 (5 bases). The CDR3 has 15 residues. V was clipped by 0 bases and J by 1 base, with 8 bases between them. Germline V gene lookup returns CDR1 SGHKS and CDR2 YYEKEE (reference sequence). CDR3 DNA: TGTGCCAGCAGCTTGGGTGGGGCGAGCAATCAGCCCCAGCATTTT. Protein product: CASSLGGASNQPQHF.

The rearrangement joins TRBV2 to TRBJ2-1, with a tentative D call TRBD2 (7 bases). V lost 4 bases, J lost 3 bases, and 22 bases lay in between. CDR3 size: 18 residues. CDR1 is SNHLY, CDR2 FYNNEI, per germline. The CDR3 region has the DNA TGTGCCAGCAGTGTAGGGGGGGTTGGGCCTCAAAACTACAATGAGCAGTTCTTC. Amino acid sequence: CASSVGGVGPQNYNEQFF.

A few counts support this clone. This chain uses TRBV28 with TRBJ2-5, with TRBD2 identical over 11 bases. Germline assignment: CDR1 MDHEN and CDR2 SYDVKM. The CDR3 consists of 18 residues. V lost 2 bases to trimming and J lost 3 bases; unmatched junction nucleotides: 11. CDR3 region: CASSLSLAGGSQKETQYF. CDR3 bases: TGTGCCAGCAGTTTAAGTCTAGCGGGGGGATCACAAAAAGAGACCCAGTACTTC. Using reference TRBV28 and TRBJ2-5 for the parts outside the CDR3, the full variable domain is DVKVTQSSRYLVKRTGEKVFLECVQDMDHENMFWYRQDPGLGLRLIYFSYDVKMKEKGDIPEGYSVSREKKERFSLILESASTNQTSMYLCASSLSLAGGSQKETQYFGPGTRLLVL.

This sequence joins TRBV29-1 and TRBJ2-3; 7 nucleotides agree with TRBD1. Looked up from germline, CDR1 is SQVTM and CDR2 is ANQGSEA. The CDR3 runs to 13 residues. V gave up 5 bases and J gave up 1 base; unmatched junction bases: 3. The CDR3 loop is CSVRQGGTDTQYF. The CDR3, as DNA: TGCAGCGTTCGTCAGGGGGGCACAGATACGCAGTATTTT.

The chain uses TRBV2 and TRBJ2-3; 12 nucleotides align to TRBD2. J was trimmed by 0 bases and V by 7 bases; bases with no gene match: 11. This CDR3 is built from 18 residues. Germline CDR1 and CDR2: SNHLY and FYNNEI. As DNA, the CDR3 is TGTGCCAGCAACTACCCCGGACTAGCGGGGACTAGCACAGATACGCAGTATTTT. Its protein is CASNYPGLAGTSTDTQYF.

This clone was observed a single time. The DNA for the CDR3 is TGTGCCAGCAGTGCGGCAGGGGACACCTATGGCTACACCTTC. This codes for CASSAAGDTYGYTF. J is TRBJ1-2 and V is TRBV2; D possibly corresponds to TRBD1 (6 bases). V was pared by 4 bases and J by 4 bases, with 13 bases between. The CDR3 loop spans 14 amino acids. The germline CDR1 and CDR2 sequences are SNHLY and FYNNEI.

The chain joins TRBV19 to TRBJ1-1, with D hard to call. The V end was cut by 6 bases, the J end by 7 bases, with 15 bases between. This CDR3 is 13 amino acids long. Germline V gene data show CDR1 as LNHDA and CDR2 as SQIVND (reference sequence). The CDR3 DNA reads TGTGCCAGTAGCCTCGGAGGTCGGAGTGAAGCTTTCTTT. It encodes CASSLGGRSEAFF.